This T cell receptor beta chain was recovered during a study of breast tumors, draining lymph nodes, adjacent tissues (dated by TCRdb to the mid-2010s). For context, the study as a whole: The study compared TCR beta repertoires across tumor, adjacent nontumor tissue and axillary lymph nodes from breast cancer patients. In human breast cancer, the study set out to assess how tumor, surrounding tissue and draining lymph node repertoires relate to one another and whether T cells might be exchanged between them.

Broader findings and caveats from the paper: Tumor T-cell repertoires showed less diversity than lymph node repertoires and more diversity than nontumor tissue repertoires, and tumor T-cell repertoires showed preferential V and J gene usage. The data were considered consistent with the idea that most tumor T cells come from the lymph node and then expand in tumor tissue. The similarity between tumor and nontumor tissue repertoires was significantly greater in luminal-like breast cancer than in basal-like breast cancer. Rather than being directly demonstrated, the conclusion that tumor T cells originate in lymph nodes was presented as consistent with a hypothesis.

Data came from an Illumina HiSeq 2000. Multiplex PCR amplification was used to generate the TCR beta chain libraries. High-throughput sequencing was used to analyze the amplified TCR beta chain products. The public reads were reprocessed in TCRdb via fastp at Q25 and MiXCR, keeping in-frame beta chains. Rows are combined by CDR3 protein, so each entry shows the most common genes and DNA. This sample lists about 22,000 distinct CDR3 sequences; around 50% were detected once. The ten biggest clones cover roughly 13% of the sample. Of note for this clonotype: Its antigen is currently not known. The input lacks base qualities; no much larger clone sits a single base away.

Sequences were obtained from breast tumor tissue. The sequence was collected from a female donor with breast cancer. Some clones in this sample may be carry-over from other donors' samples.

The DNA reads as follows: TGTGCCAGCAGCTTAGCTTCTGGGGCCAACGTCCTGACTTTC. Translation gives CASSLASGANVLTF. This sequence uses TRBV7-2 and TRBJ2-6; confidence is insufficient to name the D gene. The germline V gene encodes CDR1 SGHTA and CDR2 FQGNSA. The CDR3 goes from the cysteine to the phenylalanine over 14 residues. This entry keeps only the CDR3 DNA: 42 bases, framed from base 1. V is reduced by 0 bases and J by 1 base, leaving a spacing of 1 base between them.